What follows are 16 T cell receptor beta chains derived from one specimen sequenced in a study of cytomegalovirus exposure and HLA in healthy donors. Primers: 60 Vbeta forward and 13 Jbeta reverse. Sequenced by immunoSEQ multiplex PCR; TCRdb stores in-frame clones only, minus some. The repertoire holds about 130,000 clones, around three quarters seen once, with 13% in the top ten. Sequencing was carried out using PBMCs. The receptors derive from a woman in her forties in good health and CMV-seropositive.

The rearrangement joins TRBV7-6 to TRBJ2-7, with 7 bases aligning to TRBD2. Germline V CDR1 and CDR2: SGHVS, FNYEAQ. Germline trimming cut 1 base from V and 3 bases from J; bases unmatched to any gene: 3. The CDR3 loop spans 14 amino acids. For the CDR3, the DNA is TGTGCCAGCAGCTTAGAGGGCGGGGGCTACGAGCAGTACTTC. Protein product: CASSLEGGGYEQYF.

The chain links TRBV11-2 to TRBJ2-7; D possibly corresponds to TRBD2 (6 bases). The CDR3 has 15 residues. Germline V gene sequence: CDR1 SGHAT, CDR2 FQNNGV. Trimming left V 6 bases short and J 7 bases short, with 22 bases between. CDR3 loop: CASRGGDRVEDEQYF. CDR3 bases: TGTGCCAGCAGGGGAGGAGACAGAGTGGAAGATGAGCAGTACTTC.

This rearrangement joins TRBV30 to TRBJ2-2; 7 nucleotides line up with TRBD2. Per the germline V gene, CDR1 is GTSNPN and CDR2 is SVGIG (reference sequence). Trimming at V came to 8 bases and at J to 7 bases, leaving 16 bases not matched to a gene. The CDR3 is 15 residues long. For the CDR3, the DNA is TGTGCCGAGGGGACGTTGGGACTATCTTACGGGGAGCTGTTTTTT. It encodes CAEGTLGLSYGELFF.

The chain combines TRBV4-1 with TRBJ1-4, with a weak D call TRBD1 (6 bases). Germline lookup yields CDR1 MGHRA and CDR2 YSYEKL. V shed 5 bases and J shed 1 base, with 11 bases lying between them. The CDR3 runs to 15 residues. The CDR3 DNA sequence: TGCGCCAGCAGCTTGACACAGGGAACTAATGAAAAACTGTTTTTT. Its protein is CASSLTQGTNEKLFF.

The J gene is TRBJ2-1, the V gene TRBV12-2; TRBD2, as called in the table, went unchecked against the DNA. TRBV12-2 is annotated as a pseudogene. This CDR3 is built from 16 residues. The CDR3 sequence: CASRPPKAGGWNEQFF. Written as DNA, the CDR3 is TGTGCAAGTCGCCCGCCCAAGGCGGGAGGGTGGAATGAGCAGTTCTTC.

In this sample, this clone turned up once. V usage is TRBV27 and J usage is TRBJ2-3; D remains ambiguous. The CDR3 has 14 amino acids. V was pared by 10 bases and J by 5 bases, with 19 bases between. Germline lookup yields CDR1 MNHEY and CDR2 SMNVEV (reference sequence). CDR3 in amino acids: CATTGRGLGDTQYF. In DNA, the CDR3 is TGTGCCACCACTGGCCGAGGTTTGGGAGATACGCAGTATTTT.

As concerns this clone: The junction departs from the called germline gene at one end, perhaps through a read error. Other DNA sequences in the same sample also yield this CDR3. The CDR3 here is CSVEDGRQTGGYTF. CDR3 coding DNA: TGCAGCGTTGAAGATGGCAGACAAACCGGTGGCTATACCTTC. The chain uses TRBV29-1 and TRBJ1-2; D not resolved. This CDR3 contains 14 residues. Germline CDR1 is SQVTM and CDR2 is ANQGSEA.

The V and J genes are TRBV6-5 and TRBJ1-1; tentatively, D is TRBD1 (6 bases). The CDR3 has 14 amino acids. Trimming pared 7 bases from V and 3 bases from J, leaving 15 bases between. CDR1 is MNHEY, CDR2 SVGAGI, per germline. CDR3 residues: CASIGYRADTEAFF. CDR3 DNA: TGTGCCAGCATTGGCTACAGGGCGGACACTGAAGCTTTCTTT.

This rearrangement joins TRBV6-4 to TRBJ2-1; 7 nucleotides agree with TRBD2. In germline, CDR1 is MRHNA, CDR2 SNTAGT. CDR3 length: 15 amino acids. Germline trimming cut 3 bases from V and 7 bases from J; bases unmatched to any gene: 9. The CDR3 DNA sequence: TGTGCCAGCAGTGAAGGACCCTCGGGGGGTAATGAGCAGTTCTTC. This translates into CASSEGPSGGNEQFF.

This clone was counted a few times. The chain combines TRBV7-9 with TRBJ2-1, with D tentatively TRBD2 (6 bases). Trimming removed 1 base from V and 5 bases from J, with 12 bases in between. The CDR3 spans 15 residues. The germline gives CDR1 SEHNR, CDR2 FQNEAQ (reference sequence). CDR3 loop: CASSLGTGVDNEQFF. CDR3 DNA: TGTGCCAGCAGCTTAGGAACGGGAGTGGACAATGAGCAGTTCTTC.

This clone was observed once. The V and J genes are TRBV2 and TRBJ2-5, with 10 bases matching TRBD1. V was clipped by 5 bases and J by 4 bases; unmatched bases: 4. Germline V gene sequence: CDR1 SNHLY, CDR2 FYNNEI. The CDR3 spans 14 residues. The CDR3 DNA reads TGTGCCAGCAGTTCGGACAGGGGGAGAGAGACCCAGTACTTC. This encodes CASSSDRGRETQYF.

CDR3 loop: CASSVGPGGGTDTQYF. The CDR3 nucleotides read TGTGCCAGCAGCGTAGGCCCAGGGGGCGGCACAGATACGCAGTATTTT. The chain is built from TRBV9 and TRBJ2-3; 8 bases match TRBD1. CDR1 and CDR2 from the germline V gene are SGDLS and YYNGEE. Germline trimming cut 0 bases from V and 1 base from J; bases unmatched to any gene: 4. The CDR3 sequence is 16 residues long.

The rearrangement links TRBV12-2 to TRBJ2-1; TRBD1 is the table's D call and was not checked against the DNA. TRBV12-2 is deemed a pseudogene. The CDR3 has 17 amino acids. CDR3 in DNA: TGTGCAAGTCGCTTAGCTGACGGGACAAGCTCCTACAATGAGCAGTTCTTC. Protein sequence: CASRLADGTSSYNEQFF.

This chain joins TRBV29-1 and TRBJ2-5; 8 nucleotides agree with TRBD1. The closer fit of TRBJ2-7 to the DNA end suggests the J call may be wrong. The CDR3 runs 12 residues. CDR1 and CDR2 (germline): SQVTM, ANQGSEA. The CDR3 reads CSARTGPYEQYF. The CDR3 DNA reads TGCAGCGCGAGGACAGGGCCCTACGAGCAGTACTTC.

The chain carries TRBV27 and TRBJ2-1; 14 bases line up with TRBD2. In germline, CDR1 is MNHEY, CDR2 SMNVEV (reference sequence). The CDR3 loop spans 16 amino acids. V dropped 5 bases and J dropped 5; count of bases not matched to a gene: 5. Here the CDR3 DNA reads TGTGCCAGCAGTCAACCGGGACTAGCGGGAGACAATGAGCAGTTCTTC. Amino acids: CASSQPGLAGDNEQFF.

The chain uses TRBV5-1 and TRBJ2-3, with 13 bases that match TRBD2. This CDR3 contains 17 residues. Germline V CDR1 and CDR2: SGHRS, YFSETQ. Trimming took 0 bases from V and 6 from J; bases not matched to a gene: 7. CDR3 in amino acids: CASSLAGLAGALDTQYF. DNA of the CDR3: TGCGCCAGCAGCTTGGCCGGACTAGCGGGAGCATTGGATACGCAGTATTTT.